What follows is one T cell receptor (beta chain) and its context. RNA was extracted with the RNeasy kit, and a quantity of about 0.45 to 1 ug was reverse transcribed using random hexamers. Each CDR3 protein is one row after TCRdb ran MiXCR on the immunoSEQ multiplex PCR reads. The sample has some 210,000 distinct CDR3 sequences, approximately 94% seen once. The sample belongs to a study of CD8 T cells in Susac syndrome. Overall study context: Treatment status at blood draw for the Susac syndrome patients was therapy-naive, corticosteroids, or intravenous immunoglobulin alone.

V lost 0 bases and J 5 bases, leaving 15 bases between the germline ends. The CDR3 runs 15 residues. Germline V gives CDR1 SGHRS, CDR2 YFSETQ. The specimen sequenced was CD4+ T cells from PBMCs. V is TRBV5-1 and J is TRBJ2-7, with TRBD1 as a possible D gene (5 bases). The source of this sequence is a human donor with Susac syndrome. The CDR3 spells CASSLGGPVFDEQYF. The CDR3 DNA is TGCGCCAGCAGCTTGGGGGGCCCGGTCTTTGACGAGCAGTACTTC.